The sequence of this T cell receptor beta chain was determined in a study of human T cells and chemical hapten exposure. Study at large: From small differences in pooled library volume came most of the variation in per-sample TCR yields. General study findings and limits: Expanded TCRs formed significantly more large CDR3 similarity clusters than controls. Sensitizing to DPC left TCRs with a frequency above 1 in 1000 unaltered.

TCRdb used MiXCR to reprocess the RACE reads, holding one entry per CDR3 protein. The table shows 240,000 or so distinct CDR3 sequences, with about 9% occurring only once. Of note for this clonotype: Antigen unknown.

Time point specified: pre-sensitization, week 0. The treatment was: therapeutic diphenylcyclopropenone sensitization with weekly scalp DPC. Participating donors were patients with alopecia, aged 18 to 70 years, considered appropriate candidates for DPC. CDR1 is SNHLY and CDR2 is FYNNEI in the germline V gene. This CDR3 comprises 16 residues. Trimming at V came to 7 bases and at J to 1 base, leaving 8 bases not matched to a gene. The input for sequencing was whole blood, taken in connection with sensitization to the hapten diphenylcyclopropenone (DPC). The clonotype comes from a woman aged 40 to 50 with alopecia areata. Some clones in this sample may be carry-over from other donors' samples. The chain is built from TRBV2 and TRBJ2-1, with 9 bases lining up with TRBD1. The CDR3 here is CASIEAGTGSYNEQFF. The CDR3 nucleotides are TGTGCCAGCATCGAAGCCGGGACAGGGTCCTACAATGAGCAGTTCTTC. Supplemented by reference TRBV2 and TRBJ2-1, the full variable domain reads EPEVTQTPSHQVTQMGQEVILRCVPISNHLYFYWYRQILGQKVEFLVSFYNNEISEKSEIFDDQFSVERPDGSNFTLKIRSTKLEDSAMYFCASIEAGTGSYNEQFFGPGTRLTVL.